This T cell receptor beta chain was recorded in a study of control samples from healthy donors and cancer patients. Profiled with immunoSEQ multiplex PCR; TCRdb holds only in-frame clones, not every one. The table shows 100,000 or so clones, with roughly nine tenths occurring only once. Sequenced sample: blood. This clonotype was sampled from a woman aged 45-65 years in good health.

In DNA form, the CDR3 reads TGTGCCAGCAGTCCCCTCGGGGAGCTGTTTTTT. Translating gives CASSPLGELFF. V and J are TRBV12-3 or TRBV12-4 and TRBJ2-2; D is ambiguous. This CDR3 has 11 amino acids. V was shortened by 5 bases and J by 7 bases, with 5 bases between the two germline ends.